The 4 T cell receptor beta chains below come from one sample, sequenced in a study of blood T cell repertoires in COVID-19. Data came from immunoSEQ multiplex PCR; TCRdb stores just in-frame clones and leaves some out. The sample records 70,000 to 85,000 clones, around four fifths being singletons. Sequencing input: peripheral blood. The receptors here all came from a man at least 80 years old with active or convalescent COVID-19.

The rearrangement uses TRBV5-6 and TRBJ1-2; 7 bases are shared with TRBD1. CDR1 and CDR2 (germline): SGHDT, YYEEEE. With 0 bases clipped from V and 3 bases from J, the junction kept 8 bases outside the gene matches. This CDR3 region has 16 residues. Here the CDR3 DNA reads TGTGCCAGCAGCTTGGCCGGCAGGGGGTTTGACTATGGCTACACCTTC. Protein sequence: CASSLAGRGFDYGYTF.

The V gene is TRBV7-9, the J gene TRBJ2-5; 8 bases fit TRBD2. From germline, CDR1 is SEHNR and CDR2 FQNEAQ (reference sequence). The CDR3 has 16 residues. Trimming cost V 5 bases and J 5 bases; bases outside gene matches: 13. The CDR3 nucleotides are TGTGCCAGCAGCCCCTTAGGTGCGGGGGGTTGGGAGACCCAGTACTTC. Its translation: CASSPLGAGGWETQYF.

This chain uses TRBV3-1 (or the pseudogene TRBV3-2) with TRBJ1-1; 9 nucleotides line up with TRBD1. The J segment lost 1 base and the V segment lost 4 bases, leaving 7 bases of the junction unmatched. The germline CDR1 and CDR2 sequences are LGHDT and YNNKEL (reference sequence). The CDR3 loop spans 16 amino acids. The CDR3 loop reads CASSLGQGGGNTEAFF. CDR3 sequence (DNA): TGTGCCAGCAGCCTGGGACAGGGAGGCGGGAACACTGAAGCTTTCTTT.

The count of this clone is one. The CDR3 DNA follows: TGTGCCAGCAGCTCCCTCCTACTGGCGGGGGCCTACGAGCAGTACTTC. It encodes CASSSLLLAGAYEQYF. J is TRBJ2-7 and V is TRBV11-2; 7 positions match TRBD2. The CDR3 covers 16 residues. Trimming removed 4 bases from V and 2 bases from J; junction bases left unmatched: 11. Germline V gives CDR1 SGHAT, CDR2 FQNNGV.